This T cell receptor (beta chain) was documented in a study of blood T cell repertoires in COVID-19. Study as a whole: Some COVID-19 samples were acute and others convalescent; all came from the United States, Italy and Spain. T cells, B-cell-depleted T cells, or PBMCs supplied cDNA or gDNA.

Trimming took 3 bases from V and 0 from J, leaving 5 bases between them. Germline CDR1 and CDR2: KGHDR and SFDVKD. The CDR3 loop spans 13 amino acids. In the original processing: Cell counts per sample came from amplifying reference gene primers. Assay: immunoSEQ multiplex PCR; the TCRdb copy retains only in-frame clones and omits some. Clonal size and the V and J genes are those of that table, whereas D and trimming came from the DNA. The top ten hold around 4% of the sample, which has roughly 100,000 clones, approximately 84% seen once. The rearrangement uses TRBV24-1 and TRBJ2-7, with unresolved D. The source is a human donor in a cohort sampled during active COVID-19. Sequenced material: peripheral blood. CDR3 DNA: TGTGCCACCAGTGATCCAAACTCCTACGAGCAGTACTTC. Translation gives CATSDPNSYEQYF.